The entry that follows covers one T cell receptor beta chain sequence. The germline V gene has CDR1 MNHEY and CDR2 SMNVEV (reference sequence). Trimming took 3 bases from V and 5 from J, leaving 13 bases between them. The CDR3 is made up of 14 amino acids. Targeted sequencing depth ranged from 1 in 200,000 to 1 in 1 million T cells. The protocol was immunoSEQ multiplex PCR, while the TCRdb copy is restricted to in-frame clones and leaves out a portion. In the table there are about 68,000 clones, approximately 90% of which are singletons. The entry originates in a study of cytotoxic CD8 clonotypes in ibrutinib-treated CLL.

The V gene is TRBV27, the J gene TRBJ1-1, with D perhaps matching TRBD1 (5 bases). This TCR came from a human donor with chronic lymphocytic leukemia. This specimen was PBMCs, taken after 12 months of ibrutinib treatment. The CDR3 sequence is CASSFLGGETEAFF. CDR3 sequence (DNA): TGTGCCAGCAGTTTCTTGGGGGGAGAAACTGAAGCTTTCTTT.